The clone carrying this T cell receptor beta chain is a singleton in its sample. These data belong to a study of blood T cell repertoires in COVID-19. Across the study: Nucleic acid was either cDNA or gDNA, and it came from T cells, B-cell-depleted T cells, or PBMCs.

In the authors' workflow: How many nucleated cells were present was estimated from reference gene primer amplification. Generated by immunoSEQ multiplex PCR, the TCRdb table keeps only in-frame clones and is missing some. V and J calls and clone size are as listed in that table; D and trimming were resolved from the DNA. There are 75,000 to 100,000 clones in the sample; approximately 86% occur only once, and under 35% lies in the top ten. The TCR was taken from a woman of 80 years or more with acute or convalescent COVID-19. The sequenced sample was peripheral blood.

CDR3 in amino acids: CASKTRQRELGETQYF. CDR3 in DNA: TGCGCCAGCAAGACCCGACAGCGGGAGTTAGGGGAGACCCAGTACTTC. V and J are TRBV10-1 and TRBJ2-5, with 8 bases lining up with TRBD2. V shed 7 bases, J shed 5 bases, and the junction held 15 bases outside the gene matches. CDR1 is WNHNN and CDR2 is SYGVQD in the germline V gene (reference sequence). This CDR3 contains 16 residues.